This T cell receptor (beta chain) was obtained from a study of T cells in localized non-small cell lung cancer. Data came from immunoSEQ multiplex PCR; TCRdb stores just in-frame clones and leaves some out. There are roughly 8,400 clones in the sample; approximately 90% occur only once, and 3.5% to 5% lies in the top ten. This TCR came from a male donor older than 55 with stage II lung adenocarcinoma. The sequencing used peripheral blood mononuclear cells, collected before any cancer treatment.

CDR3 DNA: TGTGCCAGCAGCGCCCGGGACCCGGGGCGGGGTCGCCAAGAGACCCAGTACTTC. This gives the protein CASSARDPGRGRQETQYF. This sequence joins TRBV9 and TRBJ2-5, with D maybe TRBD2 (6 bases). The CDR3 covers 18 residues. The germline V and J ends were trimmed by 3 bases and 1 base, with 22 bases remaining between them. CDR1 is SGDLS, CDR2 YYNGEE, per germline.